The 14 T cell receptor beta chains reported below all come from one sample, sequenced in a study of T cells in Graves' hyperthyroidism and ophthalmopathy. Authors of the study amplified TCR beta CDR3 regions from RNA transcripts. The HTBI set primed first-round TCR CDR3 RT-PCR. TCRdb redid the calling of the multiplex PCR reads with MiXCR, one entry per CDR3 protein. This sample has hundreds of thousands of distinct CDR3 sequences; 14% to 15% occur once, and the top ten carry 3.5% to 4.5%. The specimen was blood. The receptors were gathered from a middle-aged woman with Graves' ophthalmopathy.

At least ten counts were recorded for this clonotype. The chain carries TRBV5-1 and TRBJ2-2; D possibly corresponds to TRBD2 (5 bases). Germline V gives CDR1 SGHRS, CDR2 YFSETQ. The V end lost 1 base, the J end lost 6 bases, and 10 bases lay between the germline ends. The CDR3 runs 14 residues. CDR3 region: CASSLLSGAGELFF. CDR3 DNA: TGCGCCAGCAGCTTGTTGTCCGGGGCCGGGGAGCTGTTTTTT. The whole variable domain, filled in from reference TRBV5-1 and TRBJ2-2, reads KAGVTQTPRYLIKTRGQQVTLSCSPISGHRSVSWYQQTPGQGLQFLFEYFSETQRNKGNFPGRFSGRQFSNSRSEMNVSTLELGDSALYLCASSLLSGAGELFFGEGSRLTVL.

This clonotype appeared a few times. Here the CDR3 DNA reads TGCAGTGCTAGGAAAAGGGTGGCCGGGGAGCTGTTTTTT. Its protein is CSARKRVAGELFF. The rearrangement uses TRBV20-1 and TRBJ2-2, with unresolved D. V was clipped by 3 bases and J by 6 bases, with 11 bases between them. The CDR3 length is 13 residues. Germline V gene data show CDR1 as DFQATT and CDR2 as SNEGSKA (reference sequence).

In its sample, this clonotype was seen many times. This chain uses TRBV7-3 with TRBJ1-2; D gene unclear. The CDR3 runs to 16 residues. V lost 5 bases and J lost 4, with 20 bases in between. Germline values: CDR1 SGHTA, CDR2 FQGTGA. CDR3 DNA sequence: TGTGCCAGCAGCCTCACTCCCCTCGGCAGGCTCTATGGCTACACCTTC. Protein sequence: CASSLTPLGRLYGYTF.

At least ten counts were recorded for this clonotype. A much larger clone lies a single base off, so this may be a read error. CDR3 loop: CASSKGQQETQYF. CDR3 DNA: TGTGCCAGCAGCAAGGGACAGCAAGAGACCCAGTACTTC. This chain links TRBV11-3 with TRBJ2-5, with TRBD1 matching over 7 bases. CDR3 length: 13 amino acids. Germline-derived CDR1 and CDR2 are SGHNT and YENEEA. J was trimmed by 2 bases and V by 5 bases; bases with no gene match: 2.

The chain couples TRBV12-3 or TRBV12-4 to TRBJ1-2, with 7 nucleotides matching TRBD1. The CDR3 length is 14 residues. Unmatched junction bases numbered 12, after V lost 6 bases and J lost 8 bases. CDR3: CASRERRRGPGYTF. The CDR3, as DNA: TGTGCCAGCAGGGAGAGGAGAAGGGGGCCCGGCTACACCTTC.

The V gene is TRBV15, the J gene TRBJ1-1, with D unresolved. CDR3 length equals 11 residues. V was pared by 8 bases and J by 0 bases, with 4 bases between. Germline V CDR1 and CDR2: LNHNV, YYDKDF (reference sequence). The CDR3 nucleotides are TGTGCCACCGCTTTGAACACTGAAGCTTTCTTT. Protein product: CATALNTEAFF.

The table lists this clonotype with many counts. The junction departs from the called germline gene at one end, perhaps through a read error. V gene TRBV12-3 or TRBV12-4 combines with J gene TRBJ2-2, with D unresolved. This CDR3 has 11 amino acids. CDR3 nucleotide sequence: TGTGCCAGCAGCTTAGAGGGGGAGCTGTTTTTT. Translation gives CASSLEGELFF.

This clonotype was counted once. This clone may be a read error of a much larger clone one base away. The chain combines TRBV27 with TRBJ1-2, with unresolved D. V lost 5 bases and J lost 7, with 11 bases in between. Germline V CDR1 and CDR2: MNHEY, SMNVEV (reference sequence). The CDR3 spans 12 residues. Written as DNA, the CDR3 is TGTGCCAGCAGTGATTCCGCGATTGGCTACACCTTC. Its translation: CASSDSAIGYTF.

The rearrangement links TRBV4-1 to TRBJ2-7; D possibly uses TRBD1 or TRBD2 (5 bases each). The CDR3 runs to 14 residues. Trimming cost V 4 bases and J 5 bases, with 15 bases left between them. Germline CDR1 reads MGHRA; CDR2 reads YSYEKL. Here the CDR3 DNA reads TGCGCCAGCAGCCGTCGGGGCAGGGCCCACGAGCAGTACTTC. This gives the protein CASSRRGRAHEQYF.

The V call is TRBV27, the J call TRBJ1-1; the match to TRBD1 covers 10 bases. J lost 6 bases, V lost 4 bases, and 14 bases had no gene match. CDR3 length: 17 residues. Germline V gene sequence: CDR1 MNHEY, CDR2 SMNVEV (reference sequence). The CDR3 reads CASSYSNTGTGDAEAFF. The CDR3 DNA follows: TGTGCCAGCAGTTACTCGAATACCGGGACAGGGGACGCTGAAGCTTTCTTT.

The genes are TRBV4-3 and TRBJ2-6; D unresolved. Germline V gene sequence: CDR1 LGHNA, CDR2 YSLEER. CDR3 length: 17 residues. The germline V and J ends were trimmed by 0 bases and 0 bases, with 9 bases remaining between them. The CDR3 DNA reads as TGCGCCAGCAGCCAAGATCATCGGAGCTCTGGGGCCAACGTCCTGACTTTC. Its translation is CASSQDHRSSGANVLTF.

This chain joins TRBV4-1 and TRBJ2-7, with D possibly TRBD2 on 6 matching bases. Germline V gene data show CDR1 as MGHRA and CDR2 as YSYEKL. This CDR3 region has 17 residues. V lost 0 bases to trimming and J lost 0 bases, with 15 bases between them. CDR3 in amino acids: CASSQDPAGPLSYEQYF. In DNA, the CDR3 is TGCGCCAGCAGCCAAGATCCCGCGGGGCCTCTCTCCTACGAGCAGTACTTC.

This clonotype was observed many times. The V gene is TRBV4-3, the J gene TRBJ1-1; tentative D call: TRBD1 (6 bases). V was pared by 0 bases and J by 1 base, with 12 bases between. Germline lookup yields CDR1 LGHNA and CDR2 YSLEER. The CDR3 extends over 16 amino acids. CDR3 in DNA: TGCGCCAGCAGCCAAGATTCAGGGACAAGGAACACTGAAGCTTTCTTT. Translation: CASSQDSGTRNTEAFF.

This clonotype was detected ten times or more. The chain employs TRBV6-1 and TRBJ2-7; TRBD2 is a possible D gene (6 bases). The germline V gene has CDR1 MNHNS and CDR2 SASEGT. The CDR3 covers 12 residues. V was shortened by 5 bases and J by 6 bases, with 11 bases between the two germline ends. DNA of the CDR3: TGTGCCAGCAGTCAGACAGCGGGCGAGCAGTACTTC. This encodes CASSQTAGEQYF.